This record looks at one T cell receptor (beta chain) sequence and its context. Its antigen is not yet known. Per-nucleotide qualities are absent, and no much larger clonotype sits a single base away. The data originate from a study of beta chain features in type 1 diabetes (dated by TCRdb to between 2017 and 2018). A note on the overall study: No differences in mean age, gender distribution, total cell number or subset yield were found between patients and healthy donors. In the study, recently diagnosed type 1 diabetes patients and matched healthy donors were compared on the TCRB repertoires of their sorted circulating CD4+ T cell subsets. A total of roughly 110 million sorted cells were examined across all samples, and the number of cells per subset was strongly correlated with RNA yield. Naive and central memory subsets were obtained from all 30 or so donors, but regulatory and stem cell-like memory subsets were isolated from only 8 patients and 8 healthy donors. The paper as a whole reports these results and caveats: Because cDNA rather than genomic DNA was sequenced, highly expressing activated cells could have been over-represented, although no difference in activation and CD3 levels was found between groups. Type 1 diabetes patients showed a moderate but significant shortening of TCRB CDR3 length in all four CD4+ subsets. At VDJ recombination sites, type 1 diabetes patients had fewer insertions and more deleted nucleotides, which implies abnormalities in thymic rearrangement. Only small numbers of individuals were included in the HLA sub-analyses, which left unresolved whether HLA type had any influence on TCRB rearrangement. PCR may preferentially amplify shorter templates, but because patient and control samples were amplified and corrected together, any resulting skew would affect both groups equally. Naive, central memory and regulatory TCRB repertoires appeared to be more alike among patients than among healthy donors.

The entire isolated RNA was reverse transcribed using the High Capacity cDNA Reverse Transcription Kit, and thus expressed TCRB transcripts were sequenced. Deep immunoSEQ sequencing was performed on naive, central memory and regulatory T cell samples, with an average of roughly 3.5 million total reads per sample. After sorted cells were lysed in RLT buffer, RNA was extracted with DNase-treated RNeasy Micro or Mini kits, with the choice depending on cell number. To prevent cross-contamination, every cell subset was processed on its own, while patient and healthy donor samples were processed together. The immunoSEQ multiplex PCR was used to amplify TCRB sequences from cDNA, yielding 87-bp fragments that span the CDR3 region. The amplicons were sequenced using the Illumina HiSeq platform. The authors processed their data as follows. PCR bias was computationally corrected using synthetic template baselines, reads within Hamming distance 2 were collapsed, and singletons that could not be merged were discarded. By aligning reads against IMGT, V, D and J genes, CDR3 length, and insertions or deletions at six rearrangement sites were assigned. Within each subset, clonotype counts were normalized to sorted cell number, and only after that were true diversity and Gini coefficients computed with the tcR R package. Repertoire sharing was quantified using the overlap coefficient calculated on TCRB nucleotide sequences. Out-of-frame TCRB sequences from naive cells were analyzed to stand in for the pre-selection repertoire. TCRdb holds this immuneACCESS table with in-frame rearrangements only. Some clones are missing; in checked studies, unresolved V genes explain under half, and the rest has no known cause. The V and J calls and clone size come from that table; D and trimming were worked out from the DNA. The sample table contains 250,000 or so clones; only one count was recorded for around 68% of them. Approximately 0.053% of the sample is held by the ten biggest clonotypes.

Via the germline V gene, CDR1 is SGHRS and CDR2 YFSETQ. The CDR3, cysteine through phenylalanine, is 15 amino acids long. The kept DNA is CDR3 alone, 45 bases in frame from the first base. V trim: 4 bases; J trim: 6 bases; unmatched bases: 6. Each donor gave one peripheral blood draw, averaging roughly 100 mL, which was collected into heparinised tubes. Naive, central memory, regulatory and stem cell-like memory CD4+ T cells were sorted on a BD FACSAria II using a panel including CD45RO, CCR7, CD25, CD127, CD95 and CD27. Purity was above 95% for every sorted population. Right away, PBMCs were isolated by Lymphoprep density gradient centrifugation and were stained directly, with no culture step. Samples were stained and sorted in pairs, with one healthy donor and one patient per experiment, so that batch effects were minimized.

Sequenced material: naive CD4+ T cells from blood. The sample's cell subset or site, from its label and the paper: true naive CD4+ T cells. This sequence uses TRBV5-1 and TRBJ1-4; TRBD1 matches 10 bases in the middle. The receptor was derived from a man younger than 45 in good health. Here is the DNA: TGCGCCAGCAGCCGGGGGACAGGGGAGGATGAAAAACTGTTTTTT. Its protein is CASSRGTGEDEKLFF.